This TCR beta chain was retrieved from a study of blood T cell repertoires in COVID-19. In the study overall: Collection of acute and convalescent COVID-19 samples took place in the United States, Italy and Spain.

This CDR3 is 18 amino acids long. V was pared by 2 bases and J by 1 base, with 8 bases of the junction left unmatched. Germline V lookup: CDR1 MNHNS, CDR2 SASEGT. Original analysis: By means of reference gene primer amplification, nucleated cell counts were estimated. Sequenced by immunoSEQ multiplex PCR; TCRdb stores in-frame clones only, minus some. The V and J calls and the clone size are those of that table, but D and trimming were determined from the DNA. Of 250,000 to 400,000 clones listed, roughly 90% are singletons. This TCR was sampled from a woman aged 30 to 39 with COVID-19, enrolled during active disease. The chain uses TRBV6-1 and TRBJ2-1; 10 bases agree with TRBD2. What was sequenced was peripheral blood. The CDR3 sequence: CASSEQAGGPISYNEQFF. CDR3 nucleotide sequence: TGTGCCAGCAGTGAACAAGCGGGAGGGCCGATTTCCTACAATGAGCAGTTCTTC.